The entry below describes one T cell receptor (beta chain). Its cognate antigen is unknown. Germline CDR1 is MNHNS and CDR2 is SASEGT. This CDR3 is 12 amino acids long. V was cut by 10 bases and J by 9 bases, with 18 bases left in between. This specimen belongs to a study of shared clonotypes between healthy human individuals. A CD45RA-negative memory subset and a CD45RA+ naive subset were separated from the CD4+ cells. Using immunoSEQ multiplex PCR, the repertoire was profiled, and TCRdb retains in-frame clones only, with some absent. Of millions of clones in the sample, approximately 92% are singletons; the top ten hold roughly 0.13%. Study findings and constraints: Naive subsets typically showed greater estimated richness than memory subsets. Limited genetic and exposure-history diversity came from having few donors.

The sample was naive CD4+ T cells sorted from blood. The subset denotes: CD45RA+ positively selected. The J gene is TRBJ1-2, the V gene TRBV6-1; D remains ambiguous. This receptor was taken from a man aged 18-30 years in good health. In DNA form, the CDR3 reads TGTGCCATTACTCAACGTCTTCGGAGCTACACCTTC. Translated, it gives CAITQRLRSYTF.